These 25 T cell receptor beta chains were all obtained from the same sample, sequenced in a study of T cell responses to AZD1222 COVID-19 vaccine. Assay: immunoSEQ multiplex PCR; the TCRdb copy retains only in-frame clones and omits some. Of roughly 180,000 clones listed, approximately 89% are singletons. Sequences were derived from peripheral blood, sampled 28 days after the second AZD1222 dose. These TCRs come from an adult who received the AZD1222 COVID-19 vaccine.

CDR3 loop: CASKGGRGYTF. The DNA of the CDR3 is TGTGCCAGCAAGGGGGGCCGCGGCTACACCTTC. This rearrangement joins TRBV2 to TRBJ1-2; tentatively, D is TRBD1 (6 bases). V lost 7 bases, J lost 8 bases, and 11 bases lay in between. The CDR3 is 11 residues long. The germline V gene encodes CDR1 SNHLY and CDR2 FYNNEI.

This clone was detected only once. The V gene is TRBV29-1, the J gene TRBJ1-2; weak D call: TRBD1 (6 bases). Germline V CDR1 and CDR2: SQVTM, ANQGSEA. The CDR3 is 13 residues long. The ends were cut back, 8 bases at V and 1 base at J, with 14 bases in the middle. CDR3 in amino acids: CSTGAGVNYGYTF. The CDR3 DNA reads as TGCAGCACTGGGGCAGGGGTTAACTATGGCTACACCTTC.

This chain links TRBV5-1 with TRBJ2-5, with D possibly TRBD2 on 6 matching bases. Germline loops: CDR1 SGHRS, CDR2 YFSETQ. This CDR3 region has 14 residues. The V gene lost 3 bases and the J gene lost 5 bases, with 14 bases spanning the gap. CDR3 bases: TGCGCCAGCAGCTCCCCTGGGAGGCAGGAGACCCAGTACTTC. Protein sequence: CASSSPGRQETQYF. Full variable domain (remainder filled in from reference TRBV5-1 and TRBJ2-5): KAGVTQTPRYLIKTRGQQVTLSCSPISGHRSVSWYQQTPGQGLQFLFEYFSETQRNKGNFPGRFSGRQFSNSRSEMNVSTLELGDSALYLCASSSPGRQETQYFGPGTRLLVL.

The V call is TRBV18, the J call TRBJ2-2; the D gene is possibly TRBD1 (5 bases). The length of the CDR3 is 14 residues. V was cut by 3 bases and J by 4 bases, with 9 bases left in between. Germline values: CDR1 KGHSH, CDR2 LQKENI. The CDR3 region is CASSPSRGTGELFF. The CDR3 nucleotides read TGTGCCAGCTCACCTAGTAGGGGCACCGGGGAGCTGTTTTTT.

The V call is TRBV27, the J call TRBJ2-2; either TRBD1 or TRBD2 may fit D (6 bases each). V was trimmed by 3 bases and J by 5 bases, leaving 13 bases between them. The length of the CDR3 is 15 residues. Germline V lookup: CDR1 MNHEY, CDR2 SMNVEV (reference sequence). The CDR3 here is CASSFLGGKTGELFF. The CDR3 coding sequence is TGTGCCAGCAGTTTCTTAGGGGGGAAAACCGGGGAGCTGTTTTTT.

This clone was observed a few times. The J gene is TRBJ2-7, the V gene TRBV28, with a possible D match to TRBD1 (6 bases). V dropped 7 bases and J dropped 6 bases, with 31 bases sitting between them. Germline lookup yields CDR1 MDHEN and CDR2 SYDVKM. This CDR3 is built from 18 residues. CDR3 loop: CASNSGRIGGYSTREQYF. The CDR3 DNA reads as TGTGCCAGCAACTCAGGCAGGATAGGGGGATATTCTACCCGCGAGCAGTACTTC.

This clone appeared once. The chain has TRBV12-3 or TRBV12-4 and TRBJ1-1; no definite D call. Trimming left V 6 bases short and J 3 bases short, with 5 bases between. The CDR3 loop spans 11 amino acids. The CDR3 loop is CASSPYTEAFF. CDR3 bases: TGTGCCAGCAGCCCCTACACTGAAGCTTTCTTT.

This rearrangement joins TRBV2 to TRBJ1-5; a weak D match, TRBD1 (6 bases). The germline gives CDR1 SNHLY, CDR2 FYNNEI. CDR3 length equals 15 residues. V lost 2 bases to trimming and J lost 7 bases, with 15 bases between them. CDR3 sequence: CASSESGGRGQPQHF. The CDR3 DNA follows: TGTGCCAGCAGTGAAAGTGGGGGTAGGGGGCAGCCCCAGCATTTT.

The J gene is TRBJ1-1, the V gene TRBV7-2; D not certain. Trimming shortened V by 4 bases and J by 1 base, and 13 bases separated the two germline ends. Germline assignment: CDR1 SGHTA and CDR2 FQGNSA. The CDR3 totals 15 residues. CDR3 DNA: TGTGCCAGCAGCTCCAAATGGGGTACGAACACTGAAGCTTTCTTT. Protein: CASSSKWGTNTEAFF.

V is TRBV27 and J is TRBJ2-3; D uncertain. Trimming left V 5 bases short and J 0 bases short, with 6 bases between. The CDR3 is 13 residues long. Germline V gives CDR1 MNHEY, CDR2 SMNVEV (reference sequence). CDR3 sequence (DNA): TGTGCCAGCAGTCCGTCTAGCACAGATACGCAGTATTTT. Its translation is CASSPSSTDTQYF.

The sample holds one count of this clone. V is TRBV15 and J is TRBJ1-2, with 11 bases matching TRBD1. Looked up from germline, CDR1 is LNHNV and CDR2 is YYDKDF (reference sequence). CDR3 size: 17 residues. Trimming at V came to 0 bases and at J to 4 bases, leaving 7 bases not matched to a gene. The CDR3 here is CATSRDGTGGSVYGYTF. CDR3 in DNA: TGTGCCACCAGCAGAGATGGGACAGGGGGAAGTGTCTATGGCTACACCTTC.

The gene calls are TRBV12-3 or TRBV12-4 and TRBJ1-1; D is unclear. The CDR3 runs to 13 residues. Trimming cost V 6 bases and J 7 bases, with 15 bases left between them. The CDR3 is CASSFSSGLEAFF. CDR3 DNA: TGTGCCAGCAGCTTCTCCTCCGGCCTTGAAGCTTTCTTT.

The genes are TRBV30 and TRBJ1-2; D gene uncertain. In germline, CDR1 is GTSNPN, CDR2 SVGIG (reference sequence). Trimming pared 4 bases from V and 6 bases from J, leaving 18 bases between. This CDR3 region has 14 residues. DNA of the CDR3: TGTGCCTGGAACCATGGGGTTGGAGAGGATGGCTACACCTTC. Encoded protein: CAWNHGVGEDGYTF.

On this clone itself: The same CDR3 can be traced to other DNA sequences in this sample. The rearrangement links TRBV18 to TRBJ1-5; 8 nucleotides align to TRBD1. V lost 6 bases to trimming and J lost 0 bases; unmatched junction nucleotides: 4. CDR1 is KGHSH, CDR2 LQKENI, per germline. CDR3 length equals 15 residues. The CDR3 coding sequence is TGTGCCAGCTCCCCGGACAGGGTTAGCAATCAGCCCCAGCATTTT. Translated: CASSPDRVSNQPQHF.

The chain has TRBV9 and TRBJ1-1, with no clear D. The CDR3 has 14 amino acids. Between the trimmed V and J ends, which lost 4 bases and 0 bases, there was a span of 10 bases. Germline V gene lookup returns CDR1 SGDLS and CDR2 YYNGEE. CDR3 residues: CASSPRLLNTEAFF. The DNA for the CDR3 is TGTGCCAGCAGCCCCCGACTGCTGAACACTGAAGCTTTCTTT.

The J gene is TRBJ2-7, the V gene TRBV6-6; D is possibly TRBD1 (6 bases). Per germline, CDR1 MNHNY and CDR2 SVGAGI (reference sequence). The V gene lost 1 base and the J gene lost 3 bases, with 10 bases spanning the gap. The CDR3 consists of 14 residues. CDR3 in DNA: TGTGCCAGCAGTTACTACGGACAGCACTACGAGCAGTACTTC. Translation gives CASSYYGQHYEQYF.

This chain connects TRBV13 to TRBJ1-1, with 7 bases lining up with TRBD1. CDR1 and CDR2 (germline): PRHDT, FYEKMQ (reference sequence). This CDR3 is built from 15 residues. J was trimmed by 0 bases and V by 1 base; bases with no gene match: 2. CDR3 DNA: TGTGCCAGCAGCTTAGAGGGACAGATGAACACTGAAGCTTTCTTT. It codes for CASSLEGQMNTEAFF.

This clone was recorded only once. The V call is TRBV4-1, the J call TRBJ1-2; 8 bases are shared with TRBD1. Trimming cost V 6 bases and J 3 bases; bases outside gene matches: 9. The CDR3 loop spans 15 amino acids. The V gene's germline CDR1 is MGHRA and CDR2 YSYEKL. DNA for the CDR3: TGCGCCAGCAGGGGGCAGGGGGCATTGGACTATGGCTACACCTTC. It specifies CASRGQGALDYGYTF.

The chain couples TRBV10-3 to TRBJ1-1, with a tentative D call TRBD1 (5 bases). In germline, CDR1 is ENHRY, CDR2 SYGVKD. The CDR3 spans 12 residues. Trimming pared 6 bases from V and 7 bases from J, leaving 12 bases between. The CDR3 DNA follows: TGTGCCATCAGGGCAGACAGCTATGAAGCTTTCTTT. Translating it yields CAIRADSYEAFF.

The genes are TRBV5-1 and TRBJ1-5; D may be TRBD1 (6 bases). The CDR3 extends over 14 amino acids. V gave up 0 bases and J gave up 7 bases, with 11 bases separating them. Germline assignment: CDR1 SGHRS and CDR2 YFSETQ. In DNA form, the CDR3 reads TGCGCCAGCAGCTTGGAGTGGGGGCAACAGCCCCAGCATTTT. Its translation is CASSLEWGQQPQHF.

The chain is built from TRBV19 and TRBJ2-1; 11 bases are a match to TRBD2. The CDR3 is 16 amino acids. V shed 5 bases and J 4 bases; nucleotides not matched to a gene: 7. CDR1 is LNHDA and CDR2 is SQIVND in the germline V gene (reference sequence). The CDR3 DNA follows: TGTGCCAGTAGTCCCTCCCGACTAGCGGGGTACAATGAGCAGTTCTTC. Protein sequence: CASSPSRLAGYNEQFF.

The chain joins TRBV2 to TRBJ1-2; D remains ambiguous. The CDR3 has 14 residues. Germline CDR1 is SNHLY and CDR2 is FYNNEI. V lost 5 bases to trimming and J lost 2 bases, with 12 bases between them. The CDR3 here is CASSPRTYNYGYTF. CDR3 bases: TGTGCCAGCAGTCCTAGGACGTACAACTATGGCTACACCTTC.

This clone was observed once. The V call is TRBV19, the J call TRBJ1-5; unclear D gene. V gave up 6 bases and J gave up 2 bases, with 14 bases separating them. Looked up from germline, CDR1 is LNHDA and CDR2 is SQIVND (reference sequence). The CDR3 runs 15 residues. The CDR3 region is CASRALAGGNQPQHF. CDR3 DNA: TGTGCCAGTAGAGCTCTTGCAGGAGGCAATCAGCCCCAGCATTTT.

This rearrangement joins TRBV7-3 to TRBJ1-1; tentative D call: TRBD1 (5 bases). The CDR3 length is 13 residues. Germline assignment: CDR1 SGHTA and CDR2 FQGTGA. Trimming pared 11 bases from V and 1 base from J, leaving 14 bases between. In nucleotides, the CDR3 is TGTGCCTCGAAAGAGGGGAGGAACACTGAAGCTTTCTTT. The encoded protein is CASKEGRNTEAFF.

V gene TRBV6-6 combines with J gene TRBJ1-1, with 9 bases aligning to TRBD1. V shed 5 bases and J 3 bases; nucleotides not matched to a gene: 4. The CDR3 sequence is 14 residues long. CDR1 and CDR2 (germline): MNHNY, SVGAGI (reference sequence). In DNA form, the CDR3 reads TGTGCCAGCAGTCGGACAGGGGAAGACACTGAAGCTTTCTTT. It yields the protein CASSRTGEDTEAFF.